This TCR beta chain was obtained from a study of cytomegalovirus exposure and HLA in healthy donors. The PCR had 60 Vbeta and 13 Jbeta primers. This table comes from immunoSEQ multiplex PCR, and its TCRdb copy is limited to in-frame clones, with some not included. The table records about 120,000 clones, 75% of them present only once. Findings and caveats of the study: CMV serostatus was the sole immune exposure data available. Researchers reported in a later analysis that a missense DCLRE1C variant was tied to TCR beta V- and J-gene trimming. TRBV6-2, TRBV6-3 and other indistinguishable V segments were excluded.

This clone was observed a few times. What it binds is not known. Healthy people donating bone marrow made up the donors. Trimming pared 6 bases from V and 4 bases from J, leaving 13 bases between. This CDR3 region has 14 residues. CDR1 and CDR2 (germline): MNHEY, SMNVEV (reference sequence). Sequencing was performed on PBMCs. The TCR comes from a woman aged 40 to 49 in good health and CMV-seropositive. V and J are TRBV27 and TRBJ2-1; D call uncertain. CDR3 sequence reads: CASRVSTSYNEQFF. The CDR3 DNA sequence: TGTGCCAGCAGGGTCTCGACTTCTTACAATGAGCAGTTCTTC.